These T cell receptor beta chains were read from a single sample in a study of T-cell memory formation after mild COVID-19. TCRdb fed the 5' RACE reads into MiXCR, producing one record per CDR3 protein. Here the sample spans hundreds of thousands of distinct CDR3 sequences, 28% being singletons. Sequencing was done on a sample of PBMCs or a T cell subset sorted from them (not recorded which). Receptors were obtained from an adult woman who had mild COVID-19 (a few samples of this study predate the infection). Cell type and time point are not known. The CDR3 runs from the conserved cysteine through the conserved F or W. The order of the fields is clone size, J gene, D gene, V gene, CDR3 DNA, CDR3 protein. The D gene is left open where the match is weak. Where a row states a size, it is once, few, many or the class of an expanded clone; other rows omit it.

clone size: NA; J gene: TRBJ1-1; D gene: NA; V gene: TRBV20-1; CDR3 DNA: TGCAGTGCTAGAGATTACTCGGCCCCGAACACTGAAGCTTTCTTT; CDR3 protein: CSARDYSAPNTEAFF
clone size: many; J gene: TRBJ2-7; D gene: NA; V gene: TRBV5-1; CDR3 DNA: TGCGCCAGCAGCTTGGTAGGCTACGAGCAGTACTTC; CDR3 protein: CASSLVGYEQYF
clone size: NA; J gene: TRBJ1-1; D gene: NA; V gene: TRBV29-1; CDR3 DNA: TGCAGCGTCCTCCCGAGAGGGAAACCTGAAGCTTTCTTT; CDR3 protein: CSVLPRGKPEAFF
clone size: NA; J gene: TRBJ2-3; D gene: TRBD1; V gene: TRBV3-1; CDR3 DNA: TGTGCCAGCAGCCAAGATCTTGGGACAGGGGGTTCAGATACGCAGTATTTT; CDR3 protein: CASSQDLGTGGSDTQYF
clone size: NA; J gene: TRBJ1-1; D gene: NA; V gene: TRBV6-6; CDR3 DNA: TGTGCCAGCAGTTACCCCCTCCTCCGACGGCACGAAGCTTTCTTT; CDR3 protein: CASSYPLLRRHEAFF
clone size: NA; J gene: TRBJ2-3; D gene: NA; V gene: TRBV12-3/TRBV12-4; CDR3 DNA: TGTGCCAGCAGCCCTCGAGGATCCAGCACAGATACGCAGTATTTT; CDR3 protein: CASSPRGSSTDTQYF
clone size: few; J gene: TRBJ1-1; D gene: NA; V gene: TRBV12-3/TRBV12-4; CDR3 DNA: TGTGCCAGCAGTCTCGGACTGCGGGCTGAAGCTTTCTTT; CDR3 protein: CASSLGLRAEAFF
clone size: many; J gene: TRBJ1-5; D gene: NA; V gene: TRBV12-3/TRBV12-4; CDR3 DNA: TGTGCCAGCTCTATCGGTTATCAGCCCCAGCATTTT; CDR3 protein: CASSIGYQPQHF
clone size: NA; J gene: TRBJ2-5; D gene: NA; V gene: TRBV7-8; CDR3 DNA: TGTGCCAGCAGCCCCCCCCGGGGGTTCCAAGAGACCCAGTACTTC; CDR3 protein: CASSPPRGFQETQYF
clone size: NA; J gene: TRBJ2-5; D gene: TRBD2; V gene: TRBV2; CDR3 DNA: TGTGCCTCTGAGCGGGGACGAGAGACCCAGTACTTC; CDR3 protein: CASERGRETQYF
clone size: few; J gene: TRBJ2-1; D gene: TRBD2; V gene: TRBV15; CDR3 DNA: TGTGCCACCAGCAGAGAACGAATTAGCGGGGGGGCGAACGAGCAGTTCTTC; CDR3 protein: CATSRERISGGANEQFF
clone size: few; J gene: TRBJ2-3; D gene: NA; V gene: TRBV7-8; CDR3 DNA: TGTGCCAGCAGCTTATATGGGAGCACAGATACGCAGTATTTT; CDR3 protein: CASSLYGSTDTQYF
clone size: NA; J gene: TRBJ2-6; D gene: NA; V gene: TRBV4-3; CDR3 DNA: TGCGCAGCTCCAGGGAGCGTAGGTGAAACATCTGGGGCCAACGTCCTGACTTTC; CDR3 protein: CAAPGSVGETSGANVLTF
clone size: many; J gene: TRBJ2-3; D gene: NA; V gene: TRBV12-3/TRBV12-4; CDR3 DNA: TGTGCCAGCAGTGGTGGGGGCACAGATACGCAGTATTTT; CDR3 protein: CASSGGGTDTQYF
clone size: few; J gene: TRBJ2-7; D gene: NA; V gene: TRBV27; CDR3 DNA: TGTGCCAGCAGTATACAGGGTCCGAACGAGCAGTACTTC; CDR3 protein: CASSIQGPNEQYF
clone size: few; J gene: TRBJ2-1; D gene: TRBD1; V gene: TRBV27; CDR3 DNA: TGTGCCAGCAGCCGGGACAGGGGAATCAATGAGCAGTTCTTC; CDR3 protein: CASSRDRGINEQFF
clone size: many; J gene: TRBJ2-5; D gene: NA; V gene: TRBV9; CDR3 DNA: TGTGCCAGCAGTAAGAGTGGGCAGGCGACGCAAGAGACCCAGTACTTC; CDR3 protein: CASSKSGQATQETQYF
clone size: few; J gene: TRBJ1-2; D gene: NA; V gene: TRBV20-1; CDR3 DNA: TGCAGTGCTAGAGGTGGCTATGGCTACACCTTC; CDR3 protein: CSARGGYGYTF
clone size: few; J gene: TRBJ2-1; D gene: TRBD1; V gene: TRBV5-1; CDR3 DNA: TGCGCCAGCAGCTCTGGACAGGGTAGCGACAATGAGCAGTTCTTC; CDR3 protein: CASSSGQGSDNEQFF
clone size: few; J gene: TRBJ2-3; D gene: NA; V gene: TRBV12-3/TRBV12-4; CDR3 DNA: TGTGCCAGCAGTTATAGCAGCACAGATACGCAGTATTTT; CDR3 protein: CASSYSSTDTQYF
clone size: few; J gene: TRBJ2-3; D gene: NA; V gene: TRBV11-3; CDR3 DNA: TGTGCCAGCAGCCGGACTACAGGGAAACCCACAGATACGCAGTATTTT; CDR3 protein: CASSRTTGKPTDTQYF
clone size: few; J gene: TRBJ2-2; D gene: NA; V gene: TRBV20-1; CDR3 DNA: TGCAGTGCTAGAGATGGAAGTACCGGGGAGCTGTTTTTT; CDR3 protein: CSARDGSTGELFF
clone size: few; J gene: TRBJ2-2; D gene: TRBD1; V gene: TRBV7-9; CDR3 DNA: TGTGCCAGCAGCCCCCTCGGGACAGGGAAGAACACCGGGGAGCTGTTTTTT; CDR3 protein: CASSPLGTGKNTGELFF
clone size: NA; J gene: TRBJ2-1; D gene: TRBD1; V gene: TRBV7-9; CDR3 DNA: TGTGCCAGCGGTACCCGGGACAGGGTCTACAATGAGCAGTTCTTC; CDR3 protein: CASGTRDRVYNEQFF
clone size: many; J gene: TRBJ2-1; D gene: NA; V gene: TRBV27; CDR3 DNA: TGTGCCAGCAGTCCCCGACTCCGACACAGCTCCTACAATGAGCAGTTCTTC; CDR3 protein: CASSPRLRHSSYNEQFF
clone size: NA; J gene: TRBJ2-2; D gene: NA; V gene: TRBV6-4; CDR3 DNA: TGTGCCAGCAGTGAAGGGCTTCTCTGGAACACCGGGGAGCTGTTTTTT; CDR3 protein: CASSEGLLWNTGELFF
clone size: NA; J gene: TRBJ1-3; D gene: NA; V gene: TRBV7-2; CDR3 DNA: TGTGCCAGCAGCTTAGGACATACCTTCTCTGGAAACACCATATATTTT; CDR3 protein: CASSLGHTFSGNTIYF
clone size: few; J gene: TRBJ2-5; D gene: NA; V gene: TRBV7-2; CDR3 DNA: TGTGCCAGCAGCTCCATGGTGGGAGGACGAGAGACCCAGTACTTC; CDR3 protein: CASSSMVGGRETQYF
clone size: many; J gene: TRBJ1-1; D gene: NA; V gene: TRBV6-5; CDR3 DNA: TGTGCCAGCAGTTCCCCCCCCTCTGTTGCTTTCTTT; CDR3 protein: CASSSPPSVAFF
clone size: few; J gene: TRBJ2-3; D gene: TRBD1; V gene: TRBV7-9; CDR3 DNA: TGTGCCAGCGGACAGGACTTAGATACGCAGTATTTT; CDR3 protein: CASGQDLDTQYF
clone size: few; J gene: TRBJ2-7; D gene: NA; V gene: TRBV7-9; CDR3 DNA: TGTGCCAGCAGCCCCCCGACGGTATCCTACGAGCAGTATTTC; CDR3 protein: CASSPPTVSYEQYF
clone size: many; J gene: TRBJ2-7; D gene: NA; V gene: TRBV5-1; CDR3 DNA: TGCGCCAGCAGCCCCGACAGGTCCTACGAGCAGTACTTC; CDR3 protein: CASSPDRSYEQYF
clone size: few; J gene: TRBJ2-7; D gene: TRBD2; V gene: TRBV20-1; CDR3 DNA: TGCAGTGCTAGAGTTCCGGGGGGATTTTACGAGCAGTACTTC; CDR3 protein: CSARVPGGFYEQYF
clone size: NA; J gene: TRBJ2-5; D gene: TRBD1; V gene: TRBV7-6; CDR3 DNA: TGTGCCAGCAGCTTGGCTTCGGACAGGGAGAAACCAGAGACCCAGTACTTC; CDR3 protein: CASSLASDREKPETQYF
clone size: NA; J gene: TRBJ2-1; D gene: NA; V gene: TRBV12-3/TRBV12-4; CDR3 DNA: TGTGCCAGCAGTTTGACGGGCTCCTACAATGAGCAGTTCTTC; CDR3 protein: CASSLTGSYNEQFF
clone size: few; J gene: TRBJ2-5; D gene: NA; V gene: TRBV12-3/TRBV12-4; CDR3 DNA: TGTGCCAGCAGTTTAGCGCCTATTCAAGAGACCCAGTACTTC; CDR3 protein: CASSLAPIQETQYF
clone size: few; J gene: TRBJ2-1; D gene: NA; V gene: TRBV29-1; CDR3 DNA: TGCAGCGTTGAAGAGGGGGGGGCCATTAACTACAATGAGCAGTTCTTC; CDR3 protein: CSVEEGGAINYNEQFF
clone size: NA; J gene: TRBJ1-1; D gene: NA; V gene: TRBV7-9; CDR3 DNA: TGTGCCAGCAGCTTAGATGCAGGGGCCAACACTGAAGCTTTCTTT; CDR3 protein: CASSLDAGANTEAFF
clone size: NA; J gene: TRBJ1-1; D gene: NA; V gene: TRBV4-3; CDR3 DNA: TGCGCCAGCAGCCAATATCGGGGTATGAACACTGAAGCTTTCTTT; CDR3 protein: CASSQYRGMNTEAFF
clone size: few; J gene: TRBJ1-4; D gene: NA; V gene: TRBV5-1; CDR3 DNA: TGCGCCAGCAGCTCGCCCCCCGGAGGCTATAATGAAAAACTGTTTTTT; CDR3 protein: CASSSPPGGYNEKLFF
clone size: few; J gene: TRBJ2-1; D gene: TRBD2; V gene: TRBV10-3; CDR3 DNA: TGTGCCATCAGTCCAGGACTAGCGGGAGAGATAGGCAATGAGCAGTTCTTC; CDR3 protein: CAISPGLAGEIGNEQFF
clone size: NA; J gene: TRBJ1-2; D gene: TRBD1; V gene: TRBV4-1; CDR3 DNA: TGCGCCAGCAGCCAAGTTGCGGGACAGGGGGCATGGTATGGCTACACCTTC; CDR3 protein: CASSQVAGQGAWYGYTF
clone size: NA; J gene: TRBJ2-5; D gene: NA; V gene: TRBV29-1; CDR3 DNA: TGCAGCGTTGAGGGGTCTGAGACCCAGTACTTC; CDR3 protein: CSVEGSETQYF
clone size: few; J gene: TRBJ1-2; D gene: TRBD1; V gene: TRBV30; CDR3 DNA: TGTGCCTGGAGCGCCAGGGACAGCGGCTACACCTTC; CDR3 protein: CAWSARDSGYTF
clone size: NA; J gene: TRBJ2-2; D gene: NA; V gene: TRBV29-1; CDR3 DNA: TGCAGCGTCAGACAGGACACCGGGGAGCTGTTTTTT; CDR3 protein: CSVRQDTGELFF